Reported below is one T cell receptor (beta chain). From germline, CDR1 is ENHRY and CDR2 SYGVKD. This CDR3 has 16 residues. Unmatched junction bases numbered 5, after V lost 7 bases and J lost 2 bases. The data derive from a study of T cell responses to AZD1222 COVID-19 vaccine. Some second doses came at about 4 weeks and others at about 12 weeks; these were pooled. Assay: immunoSEQ multiplex PCR; the TCRdb copy retains only in-frame clones and omits some. The data hold more than 75,000 clones, with approximately 90% observed a single time. V gene TRBV10-3 combines with J gene TRBJ2-1, with TRBD2 matching over 13 bases. The sample was peripheral blood, taken 28 days after the second AZD1222 dose. The receptor comes from an adult who received the AZD1222 COVID-19 vaccine. Here the CDR3 reads CAITGLAGVTYNEQFF. The DNA of the CDR3 is TGTGCCATCACCGGACTAGCGGGAGTCACCTACAATGAGCAGTTCTTC.